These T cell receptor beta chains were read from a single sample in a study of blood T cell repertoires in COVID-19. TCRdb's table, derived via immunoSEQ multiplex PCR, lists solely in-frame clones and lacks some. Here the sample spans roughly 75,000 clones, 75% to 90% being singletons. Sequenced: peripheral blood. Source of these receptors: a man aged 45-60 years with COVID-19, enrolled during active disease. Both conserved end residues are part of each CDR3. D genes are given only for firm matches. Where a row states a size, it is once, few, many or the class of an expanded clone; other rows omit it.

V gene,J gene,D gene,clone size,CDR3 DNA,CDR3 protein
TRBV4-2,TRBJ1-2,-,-,TGTGCCAGCAGCCAAGATAAAGGGGTTGGCTACACCTTC,CASSQDKGVGYTF
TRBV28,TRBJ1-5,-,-,TGTGCCAGTTTAGTCGGGGGGGCCCTTTATAGCAATCAGCCCCAGCATTTT,CASLVGGALYSNQPQHF
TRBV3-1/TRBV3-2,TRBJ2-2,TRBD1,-,TGTGCCAGCAGCCCCGGGACAGGGGAAACCGGGGAGCTGTTTTTT,CASSPGTGETGELFF
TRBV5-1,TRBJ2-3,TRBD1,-,TGCGCCAGCAGCTTACCGACAGGGGAAACAGATACGCAGTATTTT,CASSLPTGETDTQYF
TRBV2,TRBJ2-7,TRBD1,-,TGTGCCAGCAGGCGGGAGACAGGGGGCTACTACGAGCAGTACTTC,CASRRETGGYYEQYF
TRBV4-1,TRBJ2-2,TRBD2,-,TGCGCCAGCAGCCAAGGAGTCGGGGGAGGACTAGCGGGAGTGAGCACCGGGGAGCTGTTTTTT,CASSQGVGGGLAGVSTGELFF
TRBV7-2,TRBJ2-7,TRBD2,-,TGTGCCAGCAGCTTAGATCTAGCGGGAGGACTAACCTACGAGCAGTACTTC,CASSLDLAGGLTYEQYF
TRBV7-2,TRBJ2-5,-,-,TGTGCCAGCAGCTTATCGGCGGGACGGGAGACCCAGTACTTC,CASSLSAGRETQYF
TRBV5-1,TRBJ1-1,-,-,TGCGCCAGCAGCTTGAGTACCATACTTGGTACTGAAGCTTTCTTT,CASSLSTILGTEAFF
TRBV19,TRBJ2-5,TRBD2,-,TGTGCCACCCGGACTAGCGCGGAGACCCAGTACTTC,CATRTSAETQYF
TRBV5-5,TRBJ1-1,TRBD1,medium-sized,TGTGCCAGCAGATCCGGGACAGGGGCTGTTGAAGCTTTCTTT,CASRSGTGAVEAFF
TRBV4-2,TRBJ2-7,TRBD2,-,TGTGCCAGCAGCCCCGGGACTAACTACGAGCAGTACTTC,CASSPGTNYEQYF
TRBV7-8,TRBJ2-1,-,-,TGTGCCAGCACCAACTTGGTCCGGAGGCATGAGCAGTTCTTC,CASTNLVRRHEQFF
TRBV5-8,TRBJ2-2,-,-,TGTGCCAGCAGCTCAACTTCAGGTTACACCGGGGAGCTGTTTTTT,CASSSTSGYTGELFF
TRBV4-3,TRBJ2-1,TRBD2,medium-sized,TGCGCCAGCAGCCAAGAGACTAGCGGGAGCCCCGCCTACAATGAGCAGTTCTTC,CASSQETSGSPAYNEQFF
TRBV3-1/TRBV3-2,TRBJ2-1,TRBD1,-,TGTGCCAGCAGCGCACTAAGACAGGGCAATGAGCAGTTCTTC,CASSALRQGNEQFF
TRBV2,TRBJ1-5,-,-,TGTGCCAGCCGTCACTCGGTGAATCAGCCCCAGCATTTT,CASRHSVNQPQHF
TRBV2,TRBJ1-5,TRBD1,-,TGTGCCAGCAGTGAACCTGGGGGACAGGTGAATCAGCCCCAGCATTTT,CASSEPGGQVNQPQHF
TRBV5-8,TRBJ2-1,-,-,TGTGCCAGCAGCCAAAACCGGGAGTTCTACAATGAGCAGTTCTTC,CASSQNREFYNEQFF
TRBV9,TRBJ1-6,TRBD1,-,TGTGCCAGCAGCGTAGATCGGGACAGAGGCCTCAATTCACCCCTCCACTTT,CASSVDRDRGLNSPLHF
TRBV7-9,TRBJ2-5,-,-,TGTGCCAGCAGCCCAGAGGGAAGAGAGACCCAGTACTTC,CASSPEGRETQYF
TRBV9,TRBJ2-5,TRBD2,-,TGTGCCAGCAGCACCGGGACTAGCGGGCCACCTCGAGAGACCCAGTACTTC,CASSTGTSGPPRETQYF
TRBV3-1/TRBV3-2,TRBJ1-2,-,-,TGTGCCAGCAGCCAAGGACGGGGGGCGGGCATCTATGGCTACACCTTC,CASSQGRGAGIYGYTF
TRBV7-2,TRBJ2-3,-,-,TGTGCCAGCAGTTGGCGGGAAGGTACGCAGTATTTT,CASSWREGTQYF